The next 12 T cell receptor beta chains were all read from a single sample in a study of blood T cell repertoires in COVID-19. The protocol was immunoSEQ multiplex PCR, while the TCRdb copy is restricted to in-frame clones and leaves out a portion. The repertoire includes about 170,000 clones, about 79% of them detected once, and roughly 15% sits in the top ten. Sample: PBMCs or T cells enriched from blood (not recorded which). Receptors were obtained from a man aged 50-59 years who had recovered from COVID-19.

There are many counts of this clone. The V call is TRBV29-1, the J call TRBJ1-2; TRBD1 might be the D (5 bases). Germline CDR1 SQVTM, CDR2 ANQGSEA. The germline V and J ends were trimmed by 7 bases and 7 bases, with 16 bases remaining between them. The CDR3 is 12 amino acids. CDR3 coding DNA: TGCAGCGGGGACCCACTGGAGGGTGGCTACACCTTC. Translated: CSGDPLEGGYTF.

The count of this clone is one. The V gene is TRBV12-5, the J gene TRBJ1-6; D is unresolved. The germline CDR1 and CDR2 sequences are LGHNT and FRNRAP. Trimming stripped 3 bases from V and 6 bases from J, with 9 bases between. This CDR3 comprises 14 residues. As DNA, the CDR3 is TGTGCTAGTGGTTTCCGGGAAGTTAATTCACCCCTCCACTTT. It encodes CASGFREVNSPLHF.

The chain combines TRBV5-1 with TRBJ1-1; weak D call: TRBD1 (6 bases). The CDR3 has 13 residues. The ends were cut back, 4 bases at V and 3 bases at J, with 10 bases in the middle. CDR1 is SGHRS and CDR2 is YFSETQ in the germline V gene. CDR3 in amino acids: CASSLDSHTEAFF. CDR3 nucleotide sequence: TGCGCCAGCAGCCTGGACAGTCACACTGAAGCTTTCTTT. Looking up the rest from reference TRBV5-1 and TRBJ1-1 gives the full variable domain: KAGVTQTPRYLIKTRGQQVTLSCSPISGHRSVSWYQQTPGQGLQFLFEYFSETQRNKGNFPGRFSGRQFSNSRSEMNVSTLELGDSALYLCASSLDSHTEAFFGQGTRLTVV.

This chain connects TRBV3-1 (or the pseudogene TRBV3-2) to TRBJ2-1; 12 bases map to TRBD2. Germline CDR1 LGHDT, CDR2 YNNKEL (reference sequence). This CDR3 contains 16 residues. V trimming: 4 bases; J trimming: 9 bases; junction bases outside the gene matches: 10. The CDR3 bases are TGTGCCAGCAGCCCCAAACTAGCGGGGGGACTAATTGAGCAGTTCTTC. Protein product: CASSPKLAGGLIEQFF.

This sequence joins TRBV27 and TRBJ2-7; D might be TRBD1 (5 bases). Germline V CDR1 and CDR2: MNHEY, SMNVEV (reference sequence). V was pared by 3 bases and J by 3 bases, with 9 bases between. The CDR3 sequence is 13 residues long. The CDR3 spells CASSFDSYYEQYF. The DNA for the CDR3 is TGTGCCAGCAGTTTTGACAGCTACTACGAGCAGTACTTC.

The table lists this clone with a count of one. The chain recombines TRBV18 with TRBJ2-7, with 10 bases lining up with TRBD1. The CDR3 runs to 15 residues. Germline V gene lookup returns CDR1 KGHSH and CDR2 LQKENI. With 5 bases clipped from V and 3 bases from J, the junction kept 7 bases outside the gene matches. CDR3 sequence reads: CASSFRTGGNYEQYF. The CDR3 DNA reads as TGTGCCAGCTCATTCCGGACAGGGGGGAACTACGAGCAGTACTTC.

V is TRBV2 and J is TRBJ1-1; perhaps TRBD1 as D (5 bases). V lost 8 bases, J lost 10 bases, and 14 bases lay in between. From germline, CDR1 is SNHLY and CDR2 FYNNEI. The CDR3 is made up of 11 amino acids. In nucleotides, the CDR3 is TGTGCCAGCTACTTAGCCGGGGGAGCTTTCTTT. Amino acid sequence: CASYLAGGAFF.

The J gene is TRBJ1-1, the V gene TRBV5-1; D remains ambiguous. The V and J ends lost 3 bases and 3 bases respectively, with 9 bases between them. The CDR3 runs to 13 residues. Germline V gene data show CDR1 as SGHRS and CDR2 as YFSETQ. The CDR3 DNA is TGCGCCAGCAGCTCAACGGGTTACACTGAAGCTTTCTTT. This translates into CASSSTGYTEAFF.

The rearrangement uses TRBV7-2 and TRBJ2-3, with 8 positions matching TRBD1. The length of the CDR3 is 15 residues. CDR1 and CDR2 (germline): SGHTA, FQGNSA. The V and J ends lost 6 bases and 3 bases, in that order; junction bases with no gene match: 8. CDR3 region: CASSRSQGVTDTQYF. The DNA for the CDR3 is TGTGCCAGCAGTCGGTCACAGGGGGTAACAGATACGCAGTATTTT.

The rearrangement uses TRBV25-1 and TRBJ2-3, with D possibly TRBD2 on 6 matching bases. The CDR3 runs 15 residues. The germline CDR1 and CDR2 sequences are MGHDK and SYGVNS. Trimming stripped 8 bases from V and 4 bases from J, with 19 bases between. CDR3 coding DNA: TGTGCCAGCGGAGCTGGCGGGGCCCGGGCAGATACGCAGTATTTT. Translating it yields CASGAGGARADTQYF. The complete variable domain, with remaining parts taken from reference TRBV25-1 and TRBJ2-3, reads EADIYQTPRYLVIGTGKKITLECSQTMGHDKMYWYQQDPGMELHLIHYSYGVNSTEKGDLSSESTVSRIRTEHFPLTLESARPSHTSQYLCASGAGGARADTQYFGPGTRLTVL.

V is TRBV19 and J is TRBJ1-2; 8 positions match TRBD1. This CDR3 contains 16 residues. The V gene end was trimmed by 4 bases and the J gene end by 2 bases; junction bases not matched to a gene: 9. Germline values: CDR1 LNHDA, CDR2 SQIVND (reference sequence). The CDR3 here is CASSSPSDRANYGYTF. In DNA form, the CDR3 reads TGTGCCAGTAGTAGCCCATCGGACAGGGCGAACTATGGCTACACCTTC.

CDR3 region: CASSEVRQGNTGELFF. The CDR3 region has the DNA TGTGCCAGCAGTGAGGTACGCCAGGGGAACACCGGGGAGCTGTTTTTT. The chain couples TRBV25-1 to TRBJ2-2; D may be TRBD1 (5 bases). Per germline, CDR1 MGHDK and CDR2 SYGVNS. The CDR3 totals 16 residues. The V end was cut by 3 bases, the J end by 1 base, with 12 bases between.